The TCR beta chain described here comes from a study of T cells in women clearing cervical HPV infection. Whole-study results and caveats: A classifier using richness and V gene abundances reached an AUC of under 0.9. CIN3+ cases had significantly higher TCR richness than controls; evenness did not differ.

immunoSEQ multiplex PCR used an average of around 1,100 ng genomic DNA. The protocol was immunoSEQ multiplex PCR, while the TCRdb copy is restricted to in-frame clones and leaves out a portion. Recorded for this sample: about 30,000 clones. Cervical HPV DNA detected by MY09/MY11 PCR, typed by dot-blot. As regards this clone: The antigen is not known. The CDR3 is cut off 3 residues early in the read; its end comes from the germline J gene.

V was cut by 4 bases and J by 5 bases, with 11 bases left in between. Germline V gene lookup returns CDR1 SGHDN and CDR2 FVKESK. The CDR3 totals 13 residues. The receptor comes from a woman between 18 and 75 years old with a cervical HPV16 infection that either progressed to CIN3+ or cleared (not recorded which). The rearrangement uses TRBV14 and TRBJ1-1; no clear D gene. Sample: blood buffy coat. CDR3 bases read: TGTGCCAGCAGCCCGCACCAGGATACTGAA. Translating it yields CASSPHQDTE. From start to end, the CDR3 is CASSPHQDTEAFF.